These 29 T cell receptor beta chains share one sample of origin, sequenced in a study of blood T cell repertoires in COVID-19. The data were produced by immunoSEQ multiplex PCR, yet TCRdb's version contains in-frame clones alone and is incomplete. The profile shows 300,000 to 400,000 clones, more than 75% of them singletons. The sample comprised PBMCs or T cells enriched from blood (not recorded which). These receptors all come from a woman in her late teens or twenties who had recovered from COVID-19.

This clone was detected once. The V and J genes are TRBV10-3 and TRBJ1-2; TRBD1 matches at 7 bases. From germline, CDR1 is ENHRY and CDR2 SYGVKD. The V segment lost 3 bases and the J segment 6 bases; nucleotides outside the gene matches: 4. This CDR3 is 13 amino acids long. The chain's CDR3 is CAISDSGGNGYTF. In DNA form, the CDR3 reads TGTGCCATCAGTGACTCAGGGGGAAATGGCTACACCTTC.

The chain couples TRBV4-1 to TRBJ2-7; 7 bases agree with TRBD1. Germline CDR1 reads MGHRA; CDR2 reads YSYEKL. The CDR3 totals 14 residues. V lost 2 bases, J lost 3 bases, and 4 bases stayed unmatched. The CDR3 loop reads CASSQPGQNYEQYF. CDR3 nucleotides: TGCGCCAGCAGCCAACCGGGACAGAACTACGAGCAGTACTTC.

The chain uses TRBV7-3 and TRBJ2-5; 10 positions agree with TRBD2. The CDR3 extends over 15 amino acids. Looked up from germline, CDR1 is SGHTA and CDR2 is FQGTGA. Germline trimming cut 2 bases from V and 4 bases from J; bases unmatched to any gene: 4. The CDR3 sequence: CASSLGTSVSETQYF. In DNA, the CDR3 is TGTGCCAGCAGCTTAGGGACTAGCGTATCAGAGACCCAGTACTTC.

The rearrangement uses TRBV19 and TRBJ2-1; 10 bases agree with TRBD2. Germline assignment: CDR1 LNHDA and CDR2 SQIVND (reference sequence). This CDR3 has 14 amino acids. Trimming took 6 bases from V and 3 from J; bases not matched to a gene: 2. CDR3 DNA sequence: TGTGCCAGTAGAAAGCGGGGGGGCTACAATGAGCAGTTCTTC. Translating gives CASRKRGGYNEQFF.

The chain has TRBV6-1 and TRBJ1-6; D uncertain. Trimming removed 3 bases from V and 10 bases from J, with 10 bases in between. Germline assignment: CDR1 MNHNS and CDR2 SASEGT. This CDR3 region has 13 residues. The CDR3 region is CASSDAGISPLHF. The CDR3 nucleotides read TGTGCCAGCAGTGACGCAGGAATCTCACCCCTCCACTTT.

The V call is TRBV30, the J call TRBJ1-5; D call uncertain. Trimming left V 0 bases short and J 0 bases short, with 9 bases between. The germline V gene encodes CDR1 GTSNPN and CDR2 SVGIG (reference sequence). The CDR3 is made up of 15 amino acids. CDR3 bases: TGTGCCTGGAGTGTACGTGGGCTTAGCAATCAGCCCCAGCATTTT. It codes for CAWSVRGLSNQPQHF.

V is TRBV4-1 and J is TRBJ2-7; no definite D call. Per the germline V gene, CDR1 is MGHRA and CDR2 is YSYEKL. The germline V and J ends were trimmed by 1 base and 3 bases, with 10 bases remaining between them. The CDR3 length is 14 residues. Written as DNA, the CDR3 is TGCGCCAGCAGCCAAGGACTCGCTGGCTACGAGCAGTACTTC. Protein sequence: CASSQGLAGYEQYF.

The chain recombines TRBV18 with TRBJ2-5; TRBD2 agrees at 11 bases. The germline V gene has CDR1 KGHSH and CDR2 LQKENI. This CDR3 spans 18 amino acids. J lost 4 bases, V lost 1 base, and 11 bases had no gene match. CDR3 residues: CASSPRLVLAGGPETQYF. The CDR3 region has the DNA TGTGCCAGCTCACCACGGCTCGTTTTAGCGGGGGGGCCAGAGACCCAGTACTTC.

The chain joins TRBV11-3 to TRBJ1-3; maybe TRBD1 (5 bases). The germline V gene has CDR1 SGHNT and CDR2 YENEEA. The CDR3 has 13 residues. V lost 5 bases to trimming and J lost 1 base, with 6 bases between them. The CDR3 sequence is CASSRTSGNTIYF. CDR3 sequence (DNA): TGTGCCAGCAGCCGGACATCTGGAAACACCATATATTTT.

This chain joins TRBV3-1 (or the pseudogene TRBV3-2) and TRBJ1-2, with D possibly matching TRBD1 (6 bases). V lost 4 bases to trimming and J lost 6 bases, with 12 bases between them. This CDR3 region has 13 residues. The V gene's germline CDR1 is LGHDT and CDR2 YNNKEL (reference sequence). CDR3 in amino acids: CASSPTRQDGYTF. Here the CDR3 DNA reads TGTGCCAGCAGCCCGACTCGACAGGATGGCTACACCTTC.

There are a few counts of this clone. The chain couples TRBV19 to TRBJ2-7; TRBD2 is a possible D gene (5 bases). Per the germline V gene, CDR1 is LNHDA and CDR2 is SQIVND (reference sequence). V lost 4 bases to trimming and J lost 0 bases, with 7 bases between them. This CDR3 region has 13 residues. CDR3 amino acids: CASSNDYSYEQYF. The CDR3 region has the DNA TGTGCCAGTAGTAATGACTACTCCTACGAGCAGTACTTC. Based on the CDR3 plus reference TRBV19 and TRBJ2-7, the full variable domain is DGGITQSPKYLFRKEGQNVTLSCEQNLNHDAMYWYRQDPGQGLRLIYYSQIVNDFQKGDIAEGYSVSREKKESFPLTVTSAQKNPTAFYLCASSNDYSYEQYFGPGTRLTVT.

CDR3: CASSSDRGKHF. The CDR3 nucleotides are TGTGCCAGCAGTTCCGATAGGGGGAAGCATTTT. The chain links TRBV12-3 or TRBV12-4 to TRBJ1-5, with D maybe TRBD1 (6 bases). CDR3 size: 11 residues. Trimming shortened V by 4 bases and J by 14 bases, and 12 bases separated the two germline ends.

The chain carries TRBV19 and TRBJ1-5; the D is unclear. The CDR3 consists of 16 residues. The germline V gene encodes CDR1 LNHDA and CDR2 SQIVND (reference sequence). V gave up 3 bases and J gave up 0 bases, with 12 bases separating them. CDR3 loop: CASSIRPGSSNQPQHF. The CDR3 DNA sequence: TGTGCCAGTAGTATCCGGCCGGGTTCTAGCAATCAGCCCCAGCATTTT.

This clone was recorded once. Written as DNA, the CDR3 is TGTGCCAGTAGTGAGCGGGGAGGCGCCTATAATTCACCCCTCCACTTT. Residues: CASSERGGAYNSPLHF. V usage is TRBV19 and J usage is TRBJ1-6; D not certain. From germline, CDR1 is LNHDA and CDR2 SQIVND (reference sequence). The V end was cut by 5 bases, the J end by 2 bases, with 13 bases between. CDR3 size: 16 residues.

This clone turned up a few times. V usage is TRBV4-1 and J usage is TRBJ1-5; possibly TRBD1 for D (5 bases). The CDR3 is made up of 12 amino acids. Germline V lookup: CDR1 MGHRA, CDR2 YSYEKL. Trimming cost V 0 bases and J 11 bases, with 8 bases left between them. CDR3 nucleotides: TGCGCCAGCAGCCAAGACGGACAAGCCCAGCATTTT. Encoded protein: CASSQDGQAQHF.

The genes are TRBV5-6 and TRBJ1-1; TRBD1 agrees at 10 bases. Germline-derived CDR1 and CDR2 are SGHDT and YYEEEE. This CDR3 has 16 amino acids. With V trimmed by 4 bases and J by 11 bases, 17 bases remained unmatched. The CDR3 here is CASSTTGTGELREAFF. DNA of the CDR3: TGTGCCAGCAGCACCACCGGGACAGGGGAGCTACGGGAGGCTTTCTTT.

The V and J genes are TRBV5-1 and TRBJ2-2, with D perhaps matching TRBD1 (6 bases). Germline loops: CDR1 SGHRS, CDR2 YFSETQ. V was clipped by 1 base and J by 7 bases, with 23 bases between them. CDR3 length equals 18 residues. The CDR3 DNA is TGCGCCAGCAGCTTGACGCCCCCTGCTGAACAGGGTGTCGGGGAGCTGTTTTTT. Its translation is CASSLTPPAEQGVGELFF.

This CDR3 is CASSAGTEDEQYF. In nucleotides, the CDR3 is TGTGCCAGCAGCGCCGGGACAGAGGACGAGCAGTACTTC. The chain combines TRBV11-2 with TRBJ2-7; 7 bases agree with TRBD1. There are 13 residues in the CDR3. The ends lost 5 bases at V and 5 bases at J; junction bases unmatched: 6. Germline V gene sequence: CDR1 SGHAT, CDR2 FQNNGV.

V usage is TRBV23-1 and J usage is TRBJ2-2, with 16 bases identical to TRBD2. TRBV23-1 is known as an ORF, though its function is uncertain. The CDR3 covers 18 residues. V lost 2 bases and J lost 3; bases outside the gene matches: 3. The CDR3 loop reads CASSQGTSGGAYTGELFF. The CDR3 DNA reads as TGCGCCAGCAGTCAAGGGACTAGCGGGGGGGCGTACACCGGGGAGCTGTTTTTT.

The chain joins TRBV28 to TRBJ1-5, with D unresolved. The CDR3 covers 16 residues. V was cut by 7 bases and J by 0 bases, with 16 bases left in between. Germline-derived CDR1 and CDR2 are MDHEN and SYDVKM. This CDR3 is CASKERTKYSNQPQHF. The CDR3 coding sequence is TGTGCCAGCAAAGAAAGAACAAAGTATAGCAATCAGCCCCAGCATTTT.

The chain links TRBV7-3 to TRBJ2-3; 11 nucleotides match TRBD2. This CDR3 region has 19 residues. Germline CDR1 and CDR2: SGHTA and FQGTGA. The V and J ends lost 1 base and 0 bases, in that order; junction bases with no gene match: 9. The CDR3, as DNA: TGTGCCAGCAGCTTAAATCCCTCTAGCGGGGGGCCTAGCACAGATACGCAGTATTTT. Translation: CASSLNPSSGGPSTDTQYF.

The CDR3 loop is CASRSTSGQAVSGNTIYF. CDR3 sequence (DNA): TGCGCCAGCAGGTCTACATCGGGACAGGCTGTCTCTGGAAACACCATATATTTT. V usage is TRBV5-1 and J usage is TRBJ1-3, with 8 bases matching TRBD1. The CDR3 covers 18 residues. After removal of 5 bases from V and 0 bases from J, the junction contained 13 bases not matched to a gene. From germline, CDR1 is SGHRS and CDR2 YFSETQ.

The CDR3 spells CASSESPGANYGYTF. The CDR3 nucleotides are TGCGCCAGCAGTGAGTCACCAGGTGCTAACTATGGCTACACCTTC. The chain combines TRBV10-1 with TRBJ1-2; D is unclear. CDR1 is WNHNN, CDR2 SYGVQD, per germline (reference sequence). V was trimmed by 0 bases and J by 0 bases, leaving 8 bases between them. CDR3 length: 15 residues.

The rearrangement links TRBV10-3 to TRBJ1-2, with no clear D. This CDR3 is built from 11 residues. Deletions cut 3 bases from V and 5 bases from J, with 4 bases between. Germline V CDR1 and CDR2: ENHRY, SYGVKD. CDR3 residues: CAISEHYGYTF. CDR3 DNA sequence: TGTGCCATCAGTGAACATTATGGCTACACCTTC.

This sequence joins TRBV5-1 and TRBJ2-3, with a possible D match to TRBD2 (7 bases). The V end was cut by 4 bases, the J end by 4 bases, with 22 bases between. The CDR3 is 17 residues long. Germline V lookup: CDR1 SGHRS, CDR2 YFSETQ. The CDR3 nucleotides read TGCGCCAGCAGCCACGAGTTTGTGCGGGGGCGTGCAGATACGCAGTATTTT. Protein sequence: CASSHEFVRGRADTQYF.

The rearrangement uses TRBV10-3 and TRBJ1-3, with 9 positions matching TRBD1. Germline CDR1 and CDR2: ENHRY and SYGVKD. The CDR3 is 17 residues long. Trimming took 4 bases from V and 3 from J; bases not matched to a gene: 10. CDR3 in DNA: TGTGCCATCAGTGTCCAAACCGGGACAGGGCTTGGAAACACCATATATTTT. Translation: CAISVQTGTGLGNTIYF.

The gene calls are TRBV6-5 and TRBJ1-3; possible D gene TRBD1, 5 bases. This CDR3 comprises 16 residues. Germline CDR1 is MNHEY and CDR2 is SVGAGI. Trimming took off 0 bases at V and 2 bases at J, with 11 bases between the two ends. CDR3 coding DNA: TGTGCCAGCAGTTACTCGGCGGGGGAAGCTGGAAACACCATATATTTT. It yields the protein CASSYSAGEAGNTIYF.

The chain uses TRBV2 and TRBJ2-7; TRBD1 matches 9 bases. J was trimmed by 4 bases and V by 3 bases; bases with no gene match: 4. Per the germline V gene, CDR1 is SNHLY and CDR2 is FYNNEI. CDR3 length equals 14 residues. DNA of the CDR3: TGTGCCAGCAGTGAGGGGACAGGGCTGTACGAGCAGTACTTC. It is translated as CASSEGTGLYEQYF.

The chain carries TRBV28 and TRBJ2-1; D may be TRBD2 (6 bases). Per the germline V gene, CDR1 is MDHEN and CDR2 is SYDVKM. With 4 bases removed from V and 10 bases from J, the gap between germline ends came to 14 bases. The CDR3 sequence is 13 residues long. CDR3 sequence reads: CASSSPLSGEQFF. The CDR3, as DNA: TGTGCCAGCAGTTCCCCCCTTAGCGGAGAGCAGTTCTTC.